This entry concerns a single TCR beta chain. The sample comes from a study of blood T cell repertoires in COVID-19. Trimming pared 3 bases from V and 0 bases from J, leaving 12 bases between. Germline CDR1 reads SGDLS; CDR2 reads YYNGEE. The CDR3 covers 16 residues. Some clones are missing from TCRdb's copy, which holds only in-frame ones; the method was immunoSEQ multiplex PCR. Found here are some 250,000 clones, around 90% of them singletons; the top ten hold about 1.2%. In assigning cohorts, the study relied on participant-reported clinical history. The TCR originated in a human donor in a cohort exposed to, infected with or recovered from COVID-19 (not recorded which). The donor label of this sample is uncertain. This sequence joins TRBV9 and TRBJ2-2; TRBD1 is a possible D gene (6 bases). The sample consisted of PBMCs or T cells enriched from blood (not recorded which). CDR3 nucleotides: TGTGCCAGCAGCGACGGACAGAGAACGAACACCGGGGAGCTGTTTTTT. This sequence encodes CASSDGQRTNTGELFF.